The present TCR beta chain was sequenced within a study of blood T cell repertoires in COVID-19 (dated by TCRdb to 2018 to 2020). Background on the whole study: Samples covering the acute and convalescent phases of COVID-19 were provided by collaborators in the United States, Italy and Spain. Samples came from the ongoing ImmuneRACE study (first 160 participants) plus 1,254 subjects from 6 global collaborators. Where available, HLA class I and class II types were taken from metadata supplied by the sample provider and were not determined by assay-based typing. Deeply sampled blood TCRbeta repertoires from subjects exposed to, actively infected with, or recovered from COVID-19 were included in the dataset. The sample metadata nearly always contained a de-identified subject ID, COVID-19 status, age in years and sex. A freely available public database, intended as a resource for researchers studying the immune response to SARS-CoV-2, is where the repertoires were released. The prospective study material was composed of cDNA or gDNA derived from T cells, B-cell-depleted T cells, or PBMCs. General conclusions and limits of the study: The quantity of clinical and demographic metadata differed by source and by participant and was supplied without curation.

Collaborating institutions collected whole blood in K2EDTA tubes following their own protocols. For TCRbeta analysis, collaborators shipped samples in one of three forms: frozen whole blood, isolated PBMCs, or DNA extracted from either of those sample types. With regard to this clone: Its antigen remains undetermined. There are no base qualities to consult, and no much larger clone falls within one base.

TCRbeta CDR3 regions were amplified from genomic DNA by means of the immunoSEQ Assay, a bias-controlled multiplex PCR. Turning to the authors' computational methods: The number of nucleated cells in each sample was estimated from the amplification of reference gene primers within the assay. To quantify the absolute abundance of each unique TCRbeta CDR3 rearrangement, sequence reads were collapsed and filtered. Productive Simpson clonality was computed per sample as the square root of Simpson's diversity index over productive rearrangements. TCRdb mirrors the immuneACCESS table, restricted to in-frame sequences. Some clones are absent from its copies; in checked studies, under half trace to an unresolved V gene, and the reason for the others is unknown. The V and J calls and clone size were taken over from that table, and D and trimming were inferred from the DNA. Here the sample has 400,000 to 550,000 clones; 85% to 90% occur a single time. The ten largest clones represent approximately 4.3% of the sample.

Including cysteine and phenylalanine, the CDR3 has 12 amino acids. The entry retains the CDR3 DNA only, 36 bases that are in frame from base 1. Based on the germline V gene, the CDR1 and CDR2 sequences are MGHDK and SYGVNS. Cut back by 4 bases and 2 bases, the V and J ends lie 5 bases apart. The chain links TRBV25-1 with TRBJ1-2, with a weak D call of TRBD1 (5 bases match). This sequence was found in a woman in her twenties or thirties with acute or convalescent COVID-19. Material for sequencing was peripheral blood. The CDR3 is CASSGQNYGYTF. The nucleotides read TGTGCCAGCAGTGGACAGAACTATGGCTACACCTTC.